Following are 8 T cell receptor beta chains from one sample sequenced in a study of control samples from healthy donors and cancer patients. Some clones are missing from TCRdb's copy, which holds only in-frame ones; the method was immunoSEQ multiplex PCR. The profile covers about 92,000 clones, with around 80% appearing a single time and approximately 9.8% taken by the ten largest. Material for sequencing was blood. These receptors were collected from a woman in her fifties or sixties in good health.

For the CDR3, the DNA is TGTGCCAGCAGTTACCGGGAACAAGAGACCCAGTACTTC. As protein: CASSYREQETQYF. This chain uses TRBV6-2 or TRBV6-3 with TRBJ2-5, with D perhaps TRBD2 (5 bases). This CDR3 region has 13 residues. Germline CDR1 is MNHEY and CDR2 is SVGEGT. Trimming took off 2 bases at V and 2 bases at J, with 6 bases between the two ends.

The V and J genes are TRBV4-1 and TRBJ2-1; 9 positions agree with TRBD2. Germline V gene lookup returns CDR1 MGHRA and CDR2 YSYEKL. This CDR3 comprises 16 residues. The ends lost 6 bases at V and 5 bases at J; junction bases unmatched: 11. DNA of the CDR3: TGCGCCAGCAGGCAAATGAGGGGCGGGAGGGACAATGAGCAGTTCTTC. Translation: CASRQMRGGRDNEQFF.

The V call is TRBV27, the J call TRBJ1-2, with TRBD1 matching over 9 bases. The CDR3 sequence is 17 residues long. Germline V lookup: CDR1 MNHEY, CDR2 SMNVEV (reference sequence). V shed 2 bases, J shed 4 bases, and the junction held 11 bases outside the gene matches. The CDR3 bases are TGTGCCAGCAGTTTAGCCGGGGAGGGACAGGGAATCTATGGCTACACCTTC. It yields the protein CASSLAGEGQGIYGYTF.

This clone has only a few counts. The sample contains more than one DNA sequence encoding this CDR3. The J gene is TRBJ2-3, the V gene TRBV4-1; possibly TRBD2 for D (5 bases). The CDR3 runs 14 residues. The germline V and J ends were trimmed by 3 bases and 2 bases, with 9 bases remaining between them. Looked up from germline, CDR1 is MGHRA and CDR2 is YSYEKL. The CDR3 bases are TGCGCCAGCAGCCAGAGCGGAGACACAGATACGCAGTATTTT. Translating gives CASSQSGDTDTQYF.

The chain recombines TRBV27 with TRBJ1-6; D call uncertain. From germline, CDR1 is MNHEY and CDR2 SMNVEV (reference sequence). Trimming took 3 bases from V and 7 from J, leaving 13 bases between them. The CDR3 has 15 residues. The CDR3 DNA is TGTGCCAGCAGTTTTGGCAGGCAATACAATTCACCCCTCCACTTT. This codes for CASSFGRQYNSPLHF.

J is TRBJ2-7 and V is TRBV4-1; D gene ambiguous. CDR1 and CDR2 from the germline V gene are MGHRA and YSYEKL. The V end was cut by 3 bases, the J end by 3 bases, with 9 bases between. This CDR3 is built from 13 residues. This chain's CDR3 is CASSQYGFYEQYF. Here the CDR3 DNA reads TGCGCCAGCAGCCAGTATGGGTTCTACGAGCAGTACTTC.

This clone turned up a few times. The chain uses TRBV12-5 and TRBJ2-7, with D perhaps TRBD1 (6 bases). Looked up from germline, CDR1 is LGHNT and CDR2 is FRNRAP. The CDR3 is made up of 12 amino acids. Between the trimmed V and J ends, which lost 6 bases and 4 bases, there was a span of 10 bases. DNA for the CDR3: TGTGCTAGTGGCCTGGACAGATACGAGCAGTACTTC. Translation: CASGLDRYEQYF.

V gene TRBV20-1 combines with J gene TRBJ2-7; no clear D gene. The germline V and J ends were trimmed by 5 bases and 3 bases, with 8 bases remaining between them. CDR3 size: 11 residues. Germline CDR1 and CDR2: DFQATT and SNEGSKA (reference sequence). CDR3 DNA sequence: TGCAGTGCTTCCGACGACTACGAGCAGTACTTC. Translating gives CSASDDYEQYF.